There are many counts of the clone carrying this T cell receptor (beta chain). Relying on iRepertoire HTBI primers and Arm-PCR of CDR3 regions, the team built TCR beta libraries. TCRdb independently ran MiXCR on the multiplex PCR reads; one entry per CDR3 protein. The sample contains roughly 500,000 distinct CDR3 sequences, about 14% of which appear only once. J lost 4 bases, V lost 1 base, and 3 bases had no gene match. Germline assignment: CDR1 DFQATT and CDR2 SNEGSKA (reference sequence). CDR3 size: 14 residues. These data come from a study of regulatory T cells in long-lasting Graves disease. Time point defined: newly diagnosed GD, antithyroid drugs for less than 3 months. RNA extracted from PBMCs served as the sequencing template. This sample was shared with a second study, whose subject was T cells in Graves' hyperthyroidism and ophthalmopathy.

This rearrangement joins TRBV20-1 to TRBJ2-5; 10 nucleotides line up with TRBD1. The starting material was peripheral blood mononuclear cells (PBMCs), obtained at new diagnosis, from a patient treated with antithyroid drugs. The source of this sequence is a woman between 50 and 59 years old with Graves disease. CDR3 nucleotides: TGCAGTGCTAGAGGGACAGGGGGTGGAGAGACCCAGTACTTC. Translation: CSARGTGGGETQYF.